This passage covers 27 T cell receptor beta chains from one sample sequenced in a study of OX40 agonist ivuxolimab in advanced cancers. Assay used: immunoSEQ multiplex PCR; TCRdb lists only in-frame clones, some missing. The sample includes 65,000 to 80,000 clones, approximately 80% seen only once; the top ten take under 9.5%. The sequencing here drew on CD4+ or CD8+ T cells sorted from blood, taken in a trial of the OX40 agonist ivuxolimab. The receptors here all came from an adult with an advanced solid tumor such as melanoma, head and neck, liver or kidney cancer.

This rearrangement joins TRBV6-1 to TRBJ2-5, with D perhaps matching TRBD1 or TRBD2 (5 bases each). There are 17 residues in the CDR3. V dropped 4 bases and J dropped 4 bases, with 22 bases sitting between them. Germline-derived CDR1 and CDR2 are MNHNS and SASEGT. CDR3 nucleotide sequence: TGTGCCAGCAGTGGGGCTTATCGAGGGGATTGGCGAGAGACCCAGTACTTC. Residues: CASSGAYRGDWRETQYF.

The chain couples TRBV9 to TRBJ2-1; TRBD2 matches at 13 bases. The CDR3 is 20 amino acids. V gave up 4 bases and J gave up 7 bases; unmatched junction bases: 20. The germline V gene encodes CDR1 SGDLS and CDR2 YYNGEE. DNA for the CDR3: TGTGCCAGCAGCCGTGAGGGCGGACTAGCGGGAGTGTCGGCCAGGAATGAGCAGTTCTTC. As protein: CASSREGGLAGVSARNEQFF.

The chain joins TRBV11-2 to TRBJ2-7; the D gene could be TRBD1 or TRBD2 (6 bases each). V was pared by 2 bases and J by 3 bases, with 26 bases between. Germline CDR1 and CDR2: SGHAT and FQNNGV. The CDR3 covers 19 residues. The DNA of the CDR3 is TGTGCCAGCAGCTTATTGGTTTCGGGGGCTGGGGGCGTGGTCTACGAGCAGTACGTC. Translation gives CASSLLVSGAGGVVYEQYV.

The genes are TRBV10-3 and TRBJ1-5; 10 positions match TRBD1. Germline-derived CDR1 and CDR2 are ENHRY and SYGVKD. The CDR3 spans 16 residues. V was clipped by 0 bases and J by 2 bases; unmatched bases: 1. CDR3 sequence: CAISESGTGGNQPQHF. The CDR3 DNA reads as TGTGCCATCAGTGAGTCAGGGACAGGGGGCAATCAGCCCCAGCATTTT.

The chain links TRBV11-2 to TRBJ2-3; possibly TRBD2 for D (6 bases). Trimming shortened V by 8 bases and J by 0 bases, and 9 bases separated the two germline ends. Germline loops: CDR1 SGHAT, CDR2 FQNNGV. This CDR3 has 13 residues. The CDR3 region is CASLGGSTDTQYF. In DNA form, the CDR3 reads TGTGCCAGCCTTGGGGGGAGCACAGATACGCAGTATTTT.

This clone was counted a few times. This chain connects TRBV6-1 to TRBJ1-6, with 7 nucleotides matching TRBD1. CDR1 is MNHNS and CDR2 is SASEGT in the germline V gene. CDR3 size: 16 residues. After removal of 2 bases from V and 9 bases from J, the junction contained 10 bases not matched to a gene. Written as DNA, the CDR3 is TGTGCCAGCAGTGAATCAATGGGACAGTTAGGTTCACCCCTCCACTTT. This gives the protein CASSESMGQLGSPLHF.

The chain couples TRBV7-8 to TRBJ1-2; 7 bases are shared with TRBD1. After removal of 4 bases from V and 4 bases from J, the junction contained 18 bases not matched to a gene. This CDR3 comprises 18 residues. Germline lookup yields CDR1 SGHVS and CDR2 FQNEAQ. CDR3 protein: CASSSTYRTGRIIYGYTF. In DNA, the CDR3 is TGTGCCAGCAGCTCAACCTACCGGACAGGCCGAATAATCTATGGCTACACCTTC. The complete variable domain, with remaining parts taken from reference TRBV7-8 and TRBJ1-2, reads GAGVSQSPRYKVAKRGQDVALRCDPISGHVSLFWYQQALGQGPEFLTYFQNEAQLDKSGLPSDRFFAERPEGSVSTLKIQRTQQEDSAVYLCASSSTYRTGRIIYGYTFGSGTRLTVV.

The chain has TRBV6-1 and TRBJ1-1; D remains unclear. Trimming shortened V by 5 bases and J by 5 bases, and 18 bases separated the two germline ends. The length of the CDR3 is 15 residues. Germline-derived CDR1 and CDR2 are MNHNS and SASEGT. The CDR3: CASSLKAGSVTEAFF. CDR3 DNA: TGTGCCAGCAGTCTAAAGGCGGGATCGGTAACTGAAGCTTTCTTT.

The gene calls are TRBV30 and TRBJ2-7, with 8 positions matching TRBD2. Germline V gene sequence: CDR1 GTSNPN, CDR2 SVGIG (reference sequence). Trimming removed 4 bases from V and 5 bases from J; junction bases left unmatched: 19. This CDR3 spans 17 amino acids. The CDR3 is CAWTLGRTSGRDHEQYF. The CDR3 DNA sequence: TGTGCCTGGACCTTAGGGCGAACTAGCGGACGAGACCACGAGCAGTACTTC.

The chain uses TRBV5-1 and TRBJ2-5, with 7 bases lining up with TRBD2. Germline assignment: CDR1 SGHRS and CDR2 YFSETQ. The CDR3 has 17 amino acids. J was trimmed by 3 bases and V by 4 bases; bases with no gene match: 15. In nucleotides, the CDR3 is TGCGCCAGCAGCCTGGGAGGGCAGTACGGAGGAAAAGAGACCCAGTACTTC. Residues: CASSLGGQYGGKETQYF.

The chain carries TRBV4-2 and TRBJ1-6; 7 bases line up with TRBD1. There are 15 residues in the CDR3. J was trimmed by 5 bases and V by 10 bases; bases with no gene match: 11. CDR1 LGHNA and CDR2 YNFKEQ come from the germline V gene. The DNA for the CDR3 is TGTGCCACCCAGACAGGGTATCGGAATAATTCACCCCTCCACTTT. Protein sequence: CATQTGYRNNSPLHF.

V gene TRBV11-3 combines with J gene TRBJ2-5, with D tentatively TRBD1 (5 bases). This CDR3 comprises 14 residues. Trimming removed 6 bases at V and 1 base at J, with 12 bases between. CDR1 is SGHNT, CDR2 YENEEA, per germline. The CDR3 spells CASSMQGSQETQYF. The CDR3 region has the DNA TGTGCCAGCAGTATGCAGGGAAGCCAAGAGACCCAGTACTTC. Using reference TRBV11-3 and TRBJ2-5 for the parts outside the CDR3, the full variable domain is EAGVVQSPRYKIIEKKQPVAFWCNPISGHNTLYWYLQNLGQGPELLIRYENEEAVDDSQLPKDRFSAERLKGVDSTLKIQPAELGDSAVYLCASSMQGSQETQYFGPGTRLLVL.

The V call is TRBV12-2, the J call TRBJ2-5; TRBD1, as called in the table, went unchecked against the DNA. TRBV12-2 is a documented pseudogene. CDR3 length: 19 amino acids. The CDR3 region is CASRFHPGQGQLPQETQYF. In nucleotides, the CDR3 is TGTGCAAGTCGCTTCCATCCGGGACAGGGACAATTGCCCCAAGAGACCCAGTACTTC.

The chain carries TRBV5-5 and TRBJ2-5, with D hard to call. The CDR3 runs 13 residues. The V gene's germline CDR1 is SGHKS and CDR2 YYEKEE (reference sequence). Deletions cut 4 bases from V and 2 bases from J, with 9 bases between. The CDR3 here is CASSRIIQETQYF. CDR3 bases: TGTGCCAGCAGCCGAATAATTCAAGAGACCCAGTACTTC.

This clone was seen just once. This chain joins TRBV2 and TRBJ2-1; D uncertain. The germline gives CDR1 SNHLY, CDR2 FYNNEI. CDR3 size: 16 residues. V lost 2 bases, J lost 3 bases, and 14 bases lay in between. CDR3: CASSELVLGNYNEQFF. CDR3 nucleotides: TGTGCCAGCAGTGAATTAGTGCTGGGCAACTACAATGAGCAGTTCTTC. The full variable domain, rest sourced from reference TRBV2 and TRBJ2-1, is EPEVTQTPSHQVTQMGQEVILRCVPISNHLYFYWYRQILGQKVEFLVSFYNNEISEKSEIFDDQFSVERPDGSNFTLKIRSTKLEDSAMYFCASSELVLGNYNEQFFGPGTRLTVL.

The chain joins TRBV4-1 to TRBJ2-3, with D possibly TRBD2 on 6 matching bases. Germline values: CDR1 MGHRA, CDR2 YSYEKL. V was clipped by 7 bases and J by 6 bases, with 20 bases between them. CDR3 size: 15 residues. The CDR3 DNA is TGCGCCAGCACCCAGGGCGCGGGACGCGCGGATACGCAGTATTTT. It specifies CASTQGAGRADTQYF.

The chain has TRBV2 and TRBJ2-7, with 9 positions matching TRBD1. The CDR3 has 13 amino acids. V shed 6 bases and J 3 bases; nucleotides not matched to a gene: 3. Per germline, CDR1 SNHLY and CDR2 FYNNEI. CDR3 nucleotide sequence: TGTGCCAGCAGCGCGACAGGGGGCTACGAGCAGTACGTC. Protein sequence: CASSATGGYEQYV.

This clone was recorded a few times. The J gene is TRBJ1-4, the V gene TRBV30, with TRBD1 as a possible D gene (6 bases). CDR3 length: 14 amino acids. Trimming pared 7 bases from V and 10 bases from J, leaving 22 bases between. The germline V gene has CDR1 GTSNPN and CDR2 SVGIG (reference sequence). The CDR3 sequence is CAFRQDTRGGKLFF. In DNA, the CDR3 is TGTGCCTTCAGACAGGATACGAGAGGTGGAAAACTGTTTTTT.

This clone is medium-sized. The CDR3 sequence: CASRLRDKGLYEQYF. The CDR3 nucleotides read TGTGCCAGCAGACTCCGTGACAAGGGGCTCTACGAGCAGTACTTC. The chain joins TRBV2 to TRBJ2-7, with a possible D match to TRBD1 (5 bases). The germline V gene encodes CDR1 SNHLY and CDR2 FYNNEI. V lost 6 bases, J lost 3 bases, and 18 bases lay in between. This CDR3 is built from 15 residues. The complete variable domain, with remaining parts taken from reference TRBV2 and TRBJ2-7, reads EPEVTQTPSHQVTQMGQEVILRCVPISNHLYFYWYRQILGQKVEFLVSFYNNEISEKSEIFDDQFSVERPDGSNFTLKIRSTKLEDSAMYFCASRLRDKGLYEQYFGPGTRLTVT.

Only one count was recorded for this clone. V usage is TRBV5-1 and J usage is TRBJ1-1, with 7 bases lining up with TRBD1. The ends lost 4 bases at V and 0 bases at J; junction bases unmatched: 3. Germline V lookup: CDR1 SGHRS, CDR2 YFSETQ. The CDR3 is made up of 14 amino acids. The DNA of the CDR3 is TGCGCCAGCAGCCCGGACAGGCTGAACACTGAAGCTTTCTTT. It is translated as CASSPDRLNTEAFF.

The chain combines TRBV5-4 with TRBJ2-7, with TRBD2 identical over 7 bases. The CDR3 has 16 amino acids. After removal of 3 bases from V and 2 bases from J, the junction contained 11 bases not matched to a gene. Germline CDR1 is SGHNT and CDR2 is YYREEE (reference sequence). As DNA, the CDR3 is TGTGCCAGCAGCTCTGGGGCCGGGACTAACCCCTACGAGCAGTACTTC. This translates into CASSSGAGTNPYEQYF.

J is TRBJ2-3 and V is TRBV9; perhaps D is TRBD1 or TRBD2 (5 bases each). Germline V CDR1 and CDR2: SGDLS, YYNGEE. Trimming stripped 3 bases from V and 4 bases from J, with 9 bases between. The CDR3 is 13 amino acids. In DNA, the CDR3 is TGTGCCAGCAGCGGGGGGATCTCAGATACGCAGTATTTT. It translates to CASSGGISDTQYF. Full variable domain (remainder filled in from reference TRBV9 and TRBJ2-3): DSGVTQTPKHLITATGQRVTLRCSPRSGDLSVYWYQQSLDQGLQFLIQYYNGEERAKGNILERFSAQQFPDLHSELNLSSLELGDSALYFCASSGGISDTQYFGPGTRLTVL.

This clone appeared a few times. This chain links TRBV5-1 with TRBJ2-5; maybe TRBD1 (6 bases). This CDR3 is 14 amino acids long. From germline, CDR1 is SGHRS and CDR2 YFSETQ. The V and J ends lost 5 bases and 2 bases respectively, with 13 bases between them. CDR3 loop: CASRSGTPQETQYF. In DNA form, the CDR3 reads TGCGCCAGCAGATCCGGGACACCTCAAGAGACCCAGTACTTC.

The rearrangement uses TRBV6-1 and TRBJ1-2; 8 nucleotides line up with TRBD1. After removal of 2 bases from V and 0 bases from J, the junction contained 8 bases not matched to a gene. The CDR3 totals 17 residues. The V gene's germline CDR1 is MNHNS and CDR2 SASEGT. The CDR3 protein is CASSEIVGTGSNYGYTF. Written as DNA, the CDR3 is TGTGCCAGCAGTGAAATCGTCGGGACAGGTTCTAACTATGGCTACACCTTC.

J is TRBJ1-1 and V is TRBV2; a weak D match, TRBD1 (5 bases). Deletions cut 7 bases from V and 0 bases from J, with 12 bases between. Germline V CDR1 and CDR2: SNHLY, FYNNEI. CDR3 length: 14 amino acids. CDR3 DNA: TGTGCCAGCACGAAGGGGCACGTGAACACTGAAGCTTTCTTT. It codes for CASTKGHVNTEAFF. The whole variable domain, filled in from reference TRBV2 and TRBJ1-1, reads EPEVTQTPSHQVTQMGQEVILRCVPISNHLYFYWYRQILGQKVEFLVSFYNNEISEKSEIFDDQFSVERPDGSNFTLKIRSTKLEDSAMYFCASTKGHVNTEAFFGQGTRLTVV.

The CDR3 reads CASSLGGGQVNNQPQHF. In nucleotides, the CDR3 is TGTGCCAGCAGCTTAGGGGGGGGACAGGTTAACAATCAGCCCCAGCATTTT. The V gene is TRBV7-2, the J gene TRBJ1-5; TRBD1 agrees at 8 bases. Germline lookup yields CDR1 SGHTA and CDR2 FQGNSA. With V trimmed by 1 base and J by 3 bases, 8 bases remained unmatched. The CDR3 consists of 17 residues.

This clone was counted a few times. The V gene is TRBV7-9, the J gene TRBJ2-7; the D gene could be TRBD1 or TRBD2 (5 bases each). Deletions cut 5 bases from V and 0 bases from J, with 8 bases between. This CDR3 spans 13 amino acids. The germline V gene has CDR1 SEHNR and CDR2 FQNEAQ (reference sequence). The CDR3 loop reads CASSRDGSYEQYV. In DNA, the CDR3 is TGTGCCAGCAGCCGGGACGGCTCCTACGAGCAGTACGTC.